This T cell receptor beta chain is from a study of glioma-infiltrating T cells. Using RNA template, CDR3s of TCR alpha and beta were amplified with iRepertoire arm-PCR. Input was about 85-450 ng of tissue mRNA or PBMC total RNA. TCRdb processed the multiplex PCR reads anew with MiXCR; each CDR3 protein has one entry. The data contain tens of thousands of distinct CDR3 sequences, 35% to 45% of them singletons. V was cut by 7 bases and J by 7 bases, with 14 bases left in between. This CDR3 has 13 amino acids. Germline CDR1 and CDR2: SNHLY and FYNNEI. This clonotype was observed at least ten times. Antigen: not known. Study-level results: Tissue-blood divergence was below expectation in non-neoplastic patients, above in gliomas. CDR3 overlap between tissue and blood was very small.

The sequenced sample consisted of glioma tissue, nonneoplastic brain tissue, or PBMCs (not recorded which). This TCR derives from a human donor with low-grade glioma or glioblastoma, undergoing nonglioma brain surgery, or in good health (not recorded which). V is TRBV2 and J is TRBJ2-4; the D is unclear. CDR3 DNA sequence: TGTGCCAGCATGTCTGTACCTGGGAACATTCAGTACTTC. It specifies CASMSVPGNIQYF.